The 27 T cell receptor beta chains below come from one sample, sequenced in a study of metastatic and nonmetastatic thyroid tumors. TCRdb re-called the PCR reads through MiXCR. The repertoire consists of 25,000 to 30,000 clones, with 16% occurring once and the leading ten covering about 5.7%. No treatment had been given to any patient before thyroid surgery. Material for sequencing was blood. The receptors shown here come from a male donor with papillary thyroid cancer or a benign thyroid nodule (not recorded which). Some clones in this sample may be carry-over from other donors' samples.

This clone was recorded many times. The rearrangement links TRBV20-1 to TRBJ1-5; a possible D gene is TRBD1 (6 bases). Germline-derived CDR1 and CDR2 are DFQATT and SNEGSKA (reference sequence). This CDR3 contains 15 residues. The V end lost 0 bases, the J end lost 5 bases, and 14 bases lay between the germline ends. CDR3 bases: TGCAGTGCTAGAGAGATGACAGGAGGATATCAGCCCCAGCATTTT. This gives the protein CSAREMTGGYQPQHF.

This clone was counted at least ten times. The DNA for the CDR3 is TGTGCCAGTAGTATTTCTGGGACAGGGTATCCCTACGAGCAGTACTTC. This gives the protein CASSISGTGYPYEQYF. The V gene is TRBV19, the J gene TRBJ2-7; 9 nucleotides line up with TRBD1. Losses at the gene ends were 3 bases for V and 2 bases for J; bases not matched to a gene: 8. This CDR3 has 16 amino acids. Germline CDR1 is LNHDA and CDR2 is SQIVND (reference sequence).

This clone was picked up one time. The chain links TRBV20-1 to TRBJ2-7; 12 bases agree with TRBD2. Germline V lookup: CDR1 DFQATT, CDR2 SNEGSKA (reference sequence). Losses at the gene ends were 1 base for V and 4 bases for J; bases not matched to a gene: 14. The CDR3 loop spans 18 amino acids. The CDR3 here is CSARANGLAGTFAYEQYF. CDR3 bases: TGCAGTGCTAGAGCGAACGGACTAGCGGGGACCTTTGCTTACGAGCAGTACTTC.

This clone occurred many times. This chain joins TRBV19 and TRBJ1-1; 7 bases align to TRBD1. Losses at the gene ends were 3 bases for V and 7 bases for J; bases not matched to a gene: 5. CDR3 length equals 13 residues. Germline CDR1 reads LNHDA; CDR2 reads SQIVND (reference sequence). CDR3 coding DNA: TGTGCCAGTAGTATCCGGGACAGACGTGAAGCTTTCTTT. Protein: CASSIRDRREAFF.

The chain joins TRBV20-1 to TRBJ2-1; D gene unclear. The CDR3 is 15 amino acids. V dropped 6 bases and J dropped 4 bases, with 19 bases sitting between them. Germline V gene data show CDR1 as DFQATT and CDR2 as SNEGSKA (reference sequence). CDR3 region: CSAPYGRSLYNEQFF. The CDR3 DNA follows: TGCAGTGCGCCATACGGACGATCGTTATACAATGAGCAGTTCTTC.

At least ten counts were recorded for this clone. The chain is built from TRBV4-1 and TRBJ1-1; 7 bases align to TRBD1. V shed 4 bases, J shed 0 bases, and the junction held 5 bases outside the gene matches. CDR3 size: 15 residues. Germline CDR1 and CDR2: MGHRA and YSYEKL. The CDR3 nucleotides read TGCGCCAGCAGCCCGGACAGGCTGATGAACACTGAAGCTTTCTTT. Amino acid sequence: CASSPDRLMNTEAFF.

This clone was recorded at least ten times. CDR3 DNA sequence: TGTGCCAGCAGCTCCCGGAGGGTCTCCTACAATGAGCAGTTCTTC. As protein: CASSSRRVSYNEQFF. V is TRBV7-3 and J is TRBJ2-1, with D tentatively TRBD2 (6 bases). Trimming took 4 bases from V and 0 from J, leaving 10 bases between them. There are 15 residues in the CDR3. Germline V gene data show CDR1 as SGHTA and CDR2 as FQGTGA.

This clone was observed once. The CDR3 DNA reads as TGCAGTGCTCTGCTCCCGGGGGAACTGTTTTTT. It yields the protein CSALLPGELFF. The rearrangement links TRBV20-1 to TRBJ1-4, with D possibly being TRBD1 (5 bases). Trimming pared 5 bases from V and 12 bases from J, leaving 13 bases between. This CDR3 has 11 amino acids. Looked up from germline, CDR1 is DFQATT and CDR2 is SNEGSKA (reference sequence).

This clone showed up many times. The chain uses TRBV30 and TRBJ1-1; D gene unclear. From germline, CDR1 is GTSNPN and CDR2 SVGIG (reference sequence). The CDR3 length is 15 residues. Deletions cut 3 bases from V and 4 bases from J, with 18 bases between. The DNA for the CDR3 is TGTGCCTGGAGGGATTATGGGTCCCAGAGCACTGAAGCTTTCTTT. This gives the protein CAWRDYGSQSTEAFF.

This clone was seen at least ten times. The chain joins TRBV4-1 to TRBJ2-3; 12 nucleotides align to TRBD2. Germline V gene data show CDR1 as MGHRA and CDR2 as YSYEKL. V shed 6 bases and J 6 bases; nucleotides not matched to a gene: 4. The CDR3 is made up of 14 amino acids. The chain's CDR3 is CASRPTSGGDTQYF. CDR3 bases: TGCGCCAGCAGACCTACTAGCGGGGGGGATACGCAGTATTTT.

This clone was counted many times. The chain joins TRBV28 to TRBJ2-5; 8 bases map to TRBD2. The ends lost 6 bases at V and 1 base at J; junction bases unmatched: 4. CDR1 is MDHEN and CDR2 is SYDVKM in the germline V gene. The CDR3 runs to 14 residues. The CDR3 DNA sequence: TGTGCCAGCAGCCTTAGCGGGACCCAAGAGACCCAGTACTTC. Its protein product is CASSLSGTQETQYF.

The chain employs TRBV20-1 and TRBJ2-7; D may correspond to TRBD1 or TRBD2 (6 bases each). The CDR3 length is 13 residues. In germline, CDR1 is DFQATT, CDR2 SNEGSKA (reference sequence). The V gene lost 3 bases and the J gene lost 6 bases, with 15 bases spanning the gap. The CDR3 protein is CSAREGTWFEQYF. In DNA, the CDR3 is TGCAGTGCTAGGGAGGGGACATGGTTCGAGCAGTACTTC.

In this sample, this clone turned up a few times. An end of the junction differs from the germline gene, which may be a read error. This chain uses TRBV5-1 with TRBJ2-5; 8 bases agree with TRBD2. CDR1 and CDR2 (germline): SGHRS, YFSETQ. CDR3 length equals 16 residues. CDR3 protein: CANSSGNSGNIETQYF. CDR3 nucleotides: TGCGCCAACAGCTCAGGAAATAGCGGGAATATAGAGACCCAGTACTTC.

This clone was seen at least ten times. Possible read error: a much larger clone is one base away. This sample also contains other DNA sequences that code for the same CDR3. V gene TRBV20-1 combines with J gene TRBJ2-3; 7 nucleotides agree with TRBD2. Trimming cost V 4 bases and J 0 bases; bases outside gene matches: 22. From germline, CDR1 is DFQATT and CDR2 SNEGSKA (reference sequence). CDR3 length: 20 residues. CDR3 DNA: TGCAGTGCTACCCCCCGGGGCAGGCTAGCGGAGAAGTTAAGCACAGATACGCAGTATTTT. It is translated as CSATPRGRLAEKLSTDTQYF.

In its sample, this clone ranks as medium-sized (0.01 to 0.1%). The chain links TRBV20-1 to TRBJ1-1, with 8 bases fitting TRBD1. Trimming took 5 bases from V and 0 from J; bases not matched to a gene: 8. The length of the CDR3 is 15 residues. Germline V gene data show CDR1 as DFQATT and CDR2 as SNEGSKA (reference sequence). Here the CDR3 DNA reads TGCAGTGCTCCGTCAGGGGGCGAGTTGAACACTGAAGCTTTCTTT. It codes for CSAPSGGELNTEAFF.

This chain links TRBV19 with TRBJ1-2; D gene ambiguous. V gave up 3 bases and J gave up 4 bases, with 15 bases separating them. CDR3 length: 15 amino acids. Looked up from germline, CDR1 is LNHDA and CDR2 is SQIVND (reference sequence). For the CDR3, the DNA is TGTGCCAGTAGTATGACGCCGAGAGGAGGCTATGGCTACACCTTC. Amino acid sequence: CASSMTPRGGYGYTF. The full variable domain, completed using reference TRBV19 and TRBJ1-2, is DGGITQSPKYLFRKEGQNVTLSCEQNLNHDAMYWYRQDPGQGLRLIYYSQIVNDFQKGDIAEGYSVSREKKESFPLTVTSAQKNPTAFYLCASSMTPRGGYGYTFGSGTRLTVV.

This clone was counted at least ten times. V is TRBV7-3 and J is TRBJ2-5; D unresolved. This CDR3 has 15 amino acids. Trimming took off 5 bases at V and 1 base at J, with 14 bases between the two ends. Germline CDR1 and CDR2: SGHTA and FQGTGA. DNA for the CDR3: TGTGCCAGCAGCCCCTCCCCCGCAAGCCAAGAGACCCAGTACTTC. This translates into CASSPSPASQETQYF. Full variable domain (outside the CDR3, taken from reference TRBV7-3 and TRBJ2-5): GAGVSQTPSNKVTEKGKYVELRCDPISGHTALYWYRQSLGQGPEFLIYFQGTGAADDSGLPNDRFFAVRPEGSVSTLKIQRTERGDSAVYLCASSPSPASQETQYFGPGTRLLVL.

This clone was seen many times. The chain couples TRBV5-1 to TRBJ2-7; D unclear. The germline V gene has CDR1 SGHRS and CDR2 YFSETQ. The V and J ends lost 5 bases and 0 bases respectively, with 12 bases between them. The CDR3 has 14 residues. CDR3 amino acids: CASRSNSISYEQYF. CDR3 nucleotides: TGCGCCAGCAGGTCCAACAGTATCTCCTACGAGCAGTACTTC.

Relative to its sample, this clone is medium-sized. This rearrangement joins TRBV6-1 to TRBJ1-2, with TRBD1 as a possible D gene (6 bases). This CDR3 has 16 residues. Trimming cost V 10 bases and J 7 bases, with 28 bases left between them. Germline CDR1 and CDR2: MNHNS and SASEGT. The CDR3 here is CATKLAGAGVKGGYTF. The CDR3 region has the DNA TGTGCCACCAAGTTAGCGGGGGCAGGGGTTAAAGGTGGCTACACCTTC.

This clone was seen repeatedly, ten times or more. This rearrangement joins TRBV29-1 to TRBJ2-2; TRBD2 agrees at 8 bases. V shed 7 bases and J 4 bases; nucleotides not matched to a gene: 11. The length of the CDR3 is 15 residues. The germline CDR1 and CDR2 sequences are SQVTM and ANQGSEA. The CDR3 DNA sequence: TGCAGCGCGATGGGGGTAGCGGGGATCACCGGGGAGCTGTTTTTT. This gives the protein CSAMGVAGITGELFF.

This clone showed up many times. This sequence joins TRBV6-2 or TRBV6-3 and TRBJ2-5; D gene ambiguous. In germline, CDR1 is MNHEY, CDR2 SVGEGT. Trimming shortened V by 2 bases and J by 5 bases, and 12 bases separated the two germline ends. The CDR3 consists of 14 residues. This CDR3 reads CASSYHSRVETQYF. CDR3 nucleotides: TGTGCCAGCAGTTACCACTCCCGGGTTGAGACCCAGTACTTC.

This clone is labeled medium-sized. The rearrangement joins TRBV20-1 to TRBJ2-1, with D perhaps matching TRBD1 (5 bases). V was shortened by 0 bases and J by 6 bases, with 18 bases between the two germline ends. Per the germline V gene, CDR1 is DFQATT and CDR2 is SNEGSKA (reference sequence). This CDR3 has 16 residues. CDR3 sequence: CSARDALGLVTNEQFF. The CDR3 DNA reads TGCAGTGCTAGAGATGCGTTGGGGCTAGTAACCAATGAGCAGTTCTTC.

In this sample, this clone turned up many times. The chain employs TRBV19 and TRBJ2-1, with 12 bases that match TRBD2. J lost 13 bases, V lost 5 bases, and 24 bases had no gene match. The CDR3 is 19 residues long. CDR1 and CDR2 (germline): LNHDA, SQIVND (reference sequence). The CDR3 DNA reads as TGTGCCAGTAGTCGTCGGAACCCACATCTAGCGGGAGGGGGAGGGAGACAGTTCTTC. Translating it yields CASSRRNPHLAGGGGRQFF. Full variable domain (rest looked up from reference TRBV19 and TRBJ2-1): DGGITQSPKYLFRKEGQNVTLSCEQNLNHDAMYWYRQDPGQGLRLIYYSQIVNDFQKGDIAEGYSVSREKKESFPLTVTSAQKNPTAFYLCASSRRNPHLAGGGGRQFFGPGTRLTVL.

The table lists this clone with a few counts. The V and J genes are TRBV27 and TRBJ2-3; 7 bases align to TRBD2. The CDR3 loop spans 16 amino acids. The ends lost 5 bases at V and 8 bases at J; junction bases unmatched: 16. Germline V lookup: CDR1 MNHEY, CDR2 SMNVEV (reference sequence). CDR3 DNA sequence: TGTGCCAGCAGTCCCCTAGCGGTAGTGGGCTATGGTACGCAGTATTTT. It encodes CASSPLAVVGYGTQYF.

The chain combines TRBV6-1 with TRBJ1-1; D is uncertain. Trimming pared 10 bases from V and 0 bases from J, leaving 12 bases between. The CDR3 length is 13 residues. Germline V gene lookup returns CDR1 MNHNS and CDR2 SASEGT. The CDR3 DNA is TGTGCCACCAGGCAGCTGCTGAACACTGAAGCTTTCTTT. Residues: CATRQLLNTEAFF.

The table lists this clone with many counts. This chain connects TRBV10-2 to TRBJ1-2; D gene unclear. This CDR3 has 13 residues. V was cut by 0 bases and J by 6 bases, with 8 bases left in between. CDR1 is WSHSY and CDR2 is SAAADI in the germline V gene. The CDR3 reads CASSESYGHGYTF. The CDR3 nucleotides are TGCGCCAGCAGTGAGTCATACGGGCATGGCTACACCTTC.

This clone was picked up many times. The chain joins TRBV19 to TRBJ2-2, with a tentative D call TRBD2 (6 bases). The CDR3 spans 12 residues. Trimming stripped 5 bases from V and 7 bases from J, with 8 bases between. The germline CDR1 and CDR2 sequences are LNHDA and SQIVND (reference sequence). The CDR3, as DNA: TGTGCCAGTAGTTTGGGGGGCGGGGAGCTGTTTTTT. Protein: CASSLGGGELFF.